Only a few counts were recorded for the clone carrying this T cell receptor (beta chain). Antigen: not known. Stem cell-like memory, regulatory, central memory and naive CD4+ cells were sorted via CD45RO/CCR7/CD25/CD127/CD95/CD27. This sample stems from a study of beta chain features in type 1 diabetes. General study findings and limits: Highly expressing activated T cells could be over-counted with a cDNA template.

Since all of the isolated RNA was reverse transcribed, expressed TCRB transcripts were what got sequenced. The study sequenced naive, central memory and regulatory T cell samples to an average of approximately 3.5 million reads. The method was immunoSEQ multiplex PCR; TCRdb's version includes in-frame clones alone and lacks a portion of them. The sample comprises approximately 150,000 clones, 9.5% to 10% of which are singletons, and nearly 0.65% rests with the top ten. V was clipped by 6 bases and J by 3 bases, with 18 bases between them. The CDR3 length is 16 residues. Germline assignment: CDR1 KGHSH and CDR2 LQKENI.

Sequencing used central memory CD4+ T cells from blood. V usage is TRBV18 and J usage is TRBJ1-5, with D perhaps matching TRBD1 (6 bases). The clonotype originates from a woman aged 40 to 50 in good health. The CDR3 nucleotides are TGTGCCAGCTCCCCGTCGGACAGCCTGAACAATCAGCCCCAGCATTTT. It encodes CASSPSDSLNNQPQHF.